One sample yielded the 20 T cell receptor beta chains listed below, sequenced in a study of a mutant IDH1 vaccine in newly diagnosed glioma. No antigen is known for these receptors. Sequenced by immunoSEQ multiplex PCR; TCRdb stores in-frame clones only, minus some. This sample carries about 40,000 clones, about 80% of them seen once, and the ten largest clones take roughly 20%. The time point was: week 47, end of study. Vaccination comprised doses that each held 300 ug of mutant IDH1 20-mer peptide, plus topical imiquimod. Sequenced here: PBMCs, sampled from a glioma patient whose treatment included an IDH1 peptide vaccine. Source of these receptors: a man between 18 and 29 years old with glioma. Some clones in this sample may be carry-over from other donors' samples.

The V gene is TRBV18, the J gene TRBJ2-7, with TRBD2 as a possible D gene (6 bases). This CDR3 contains 13 residues. With 0 bases removed from V and 12 bases from J, the gap between germline ends came to 15 bases. Germline-derived CDR1 and CDR2 are KGHSH and LQKENI. Here the CDR3 DNA reads TGTGCCAGCTCACCACCGGCGGGGACGCTAGGGTACTTC. It translates to CASSPPAGTLGYF.

The gene calls are TRBV28 and TRBJ1-5, with a tentative D call TRBD1 (5 bases). The CDR3 runs to 13 residues. V gave up 2 bases and J gave up 6 bases, with 8 bases separating them. Germline V lookup: CDR1 MDHEN, CDR2 SYDVKM. The CDR3 nucleotides read TGTGCCAGCAGTTTAGCAGGGCTTCAGCCCCAGCATTTT. This codes for CASSLAGLQPQHF.

The chain carries TRBV30 and TRBJ2-3; 9 nucleotides line up with TRBD1. J lost 9 bases, V lost 3 bases, and 7 bases had no gene match. Germline V gives CDR1 GTSNPN, CDR2 SVGIG (reference sequence). The CDR3 spans 13 residues. The CDR3 here is CAWRSQGAGTQYF. The CDR3 DNA reads TGTGCCTGGAGGTCACAGGGGGCGGGCACGCAGTATTTT.

As DNA, the CDR3 is TGTGCCAGTACCCCAAGACAGGGAGCGTTTTTAGAGCAGTACTTC. Translation gives CASTPRQGAFLEQYF. V and J are TRBV6-5 and TRBJ2-7; 7 nucleotides line up with TRBD1. With 9 bases clipped from V and 7 bases from J, the junction kept 18 bases outside the gene matches. Germline loops: CDR1 MNHEY, CDR2 SVGAGI. The CDR3 consists of 15 residues.

The genes are TRBV2 and TRBJ2-7; TRBD1 matches 7 bases. This CDR3 contains 14 residues. V was pared by 7 bases and J by 4 bases, with 10 bases of the junction left unmatched. CDR1 is SNHLY and CDR2 is FYNNEI in the germline V gene. Here the CDR3 DNA reads TGTGCCAGCAAACGATGGGACAGCGCTTACGAGCAGTACTTC. It specifies CASKRWDSAYEQYF.

In its sample, this clone was seen once. The chain links TRBV7-9 to TRBJ1-1, with D possibly being TRBD1 (6 bases). V lost 5 bases, J lost 6 bases, and 19 bases lay in between. There are 15 residues in the CDR3. Germline assignment: CDR1 SEHNR and CDR2 FQNEAQ (reference sequence). CDR3 sequence: CASSPEGGSWAEAFF. CDR3 sequence (DNA): TGTGCCAGCAGCCCAGAAGGGGGTTCGTGGGCTGAAGCTTTCTTT.

This chain connects TRBV2 to TRBJ2-5; no clear D gene. Germline values: CDR1 SNHLY, CDR2 FYNNEI. V shed 5 bases and J shed 1 base, with 14 bases lying between them. The CDR3 totals 15 residues. The CDR3 here is CASSRRRSGQETQYF. Written as DNA, the CDR3 is TGTGCCAGCAGTCGACGTCGTAGTGGCCAAGAGACCCAGTACTTC.

The chain carries TRBV6-5 and TRBJ2-5; D possibly uses TRBD1 or TRBD2 (5 bases each). Trimming shortened V by 8 bases and J by 5 bases, and 18 bases separated the two germline ends. CDR3 size: 14 residues. Germline assignment: CDR1 MNHEY and CDR2 SVGAGI. The CDR3 is CASHGTAVTETQYF. The DNA of the CDR3 is TGTGCCAGCCACGGGACCGCCGTTACGGAGACCCAGTACTTC.

The rearrangement uses TRBV15 and TRBJ1-4; D might be TRBD1 (6 bases). Germline V CDR1 and CDR2: LNHNV, YYDKDF (reference sequence). The V end was cut by 0 bases, the J end by 8 bases, with 13 bases between. The CDR3 contains 15 residues. Written as DNA, the CDR3 is TGTGCCACCAGCAGAGAGGCAGGGGTTGGCGAAAAACTGTTTTTT. Its protein is CATSREAGVGEKLFF.

The chain couples TRBV6-5 to TRBJ1-3; 9 bases map to TRBD1. CDR3 size: 15 residues. The trim removed 7 bases at V and 6 bases at J, leaving 10 bases unmatched. In germline, CDR1 is MNHEY, CDR2 SVGAGI. In DNA, the CDR3 is TGTGCCAGCAAGAAAGACAGGGGGAGGGAAAACACCATATATTTT. This gives the protein CASKKDRGRENTIYF.

The chain recombines TRBV9 with TRBJ1-2; possibly TRBD1 for D (5 bases). CDR3 size: 17 residues. V was clipped by 0 bases and J by 2 bases, with 17 bases between them. CDR1 is SGDLS and CDR2 is YYNGEE in the germline V gene. CDR3 region: CASSVGGQGAANYGYTF. In DNA, the CDR3 is TGTGCCAGCAGCGTAGGAGGCCAGGGAGCTGCCAACTATGGCTACACCTTC.

J is TRBJ1-5 and V is TRBV6-5; D is possibly TRBD1 (5 bases). V lost 2 bases and J lost 5, with 13 bases in between. Germline V lookup: CDR1 MNHEY, CDR2 SVGAGI. CDR3 length equals 15 residues. CDR3 in DNA: TGTGCCAGCAGTTACGGGGCGAAGGGCGATCAGCCCCAGCATTTT. Protein: CASSYGAKGDQPQHF.

In its sample, this clone was seen once. CDR3 region: CASSYVGVTEAFF. CDR3 coding DNA: TGTGCCAGCAGTTACGTGGGGGTTACTGAAGCTTTCTTT. The chain recombines TRBV6-6 with TRBJ1-1, with D tentatively TRBD1 (5 bases). V was shortened by 2 bases and J by 5 bases, with 9 bases between the two germline ends. Germline CDR1 reads MNHNY; CDR2 reads SVGAGI (reference sequence). The CDR3 has 13 residues.

This clone was detected once. The V call is TRBV27, the J call TRBJ2-1, with TRBD2 identical over 15 bases. J was trimmed by 1 base and V by 4 bases; bases with no gene match: 11. From germline, CDR1 is MNHEY and CDR2 SMNVEV (reference sequence). The CDR3 totals 20 residues. The CDR3 region has the DNA TGTGCCAGCAGTTCTAGATGGACTAGCGGGGGGGCTATTTCCTACAATGAGCAGTTCTTC. This encodes CASSSRWTSGGAISYNEQFF.

CDR3: CASSRSSGNTIYF. CDR3 DNA sequence: TGTGCCAGCAGCAGATCCTCTGGAAACACCATATATTTT. The chain carries TRBV5-4 and TRBJ1-3; D is unresolved. V was shortened by 4 bases and J by 0 bases, with 5 bases between the two germline ends. CDR1 and CDR2 from the germline V gene are SGHNT and YYREEE (reference sequence). The length of the CDR3 is 13 residues.

This clone was observed once. This sequence joins TRBV18 and TRBJ2-3; perhaps D is TRBD1 or TRBD2 (5 bases each). The CDR3 contains 15 residues. V was pared by 0 bases and J by 2 bases, with 9 bases between. From germline, CDR1 is KGHSH and CDR2 LQKENI. The CDR3 here is CASSPPGPPTDTQYF. The CDR3 DNA reads as TGTGCCAGCTCACCACCGGGACCACCCACAGATACGCAGTATTTT.

The J gene is TRBJ2-7, the V gene TRBV5-4, with TRBD2 matching over 12 bases. The CDR3 is made up of 15 amino acids. The J segment lost 7 bases and the V segment lost 0 bases, leaving 5 bases of the junction unmatched. Germline V gene sequence: CDR1 SGHNT, CDR2 YYREEE (reference sequence). The DNA for the CDR3 is TGTGCCAGCAGCTTGGGGCTAGCGGGGGGGCCAGAGCAGTACTTC. It is translated as CASSLGLAGGPEQYF.

A remark on this clone: This sample also contains other DNA sequences that code for the same CDR3. This sequence joins TRBV19 and TRBJ1-1; 9 nucleotides agree with TRBD1. This CDR3 is built from 15 residues. Germline V gives CDR1 LNHDA, CDR2 SQIVND (reference sequence). V lost 6 bases and J lost 1; bases outside the gene matches: 6. The CDR3 loop is CASSLPGQGNTEAFF. The CDR3 coding sequence is TGTGCCAGTAGCCTCCCGGGACAGGGGAACACTGAAGCTTTCTTT.

The V gene is TRBV5-1, the J gene TRBJ2-7, with D perhaps matching TRBD2 (6 bases). Germline V gives CDR1 SGHRS, CDR2 YFSETQ. V was cut by 0 bases and J by 6 bases, with 13 bases left in between. The CDR3 length is 14 residues. CDR3 bases: TGCGCCAGCAGCTTGGGGGCGGGGACGGGCGAGCAGTACTTC. Protein product: CASSLGAGTGEQYF.

This clone turned up a few times. CDR3 loop: CASSLDPTNRGYGYTF. Written as DNA, the CDR3 is TGCGCCAGCAGCTTGGACCCCACCAACAGGGGGTATGGCTACACCTTC. The chain couples TRBV5-1 to TRBJ1-2, with 8 bases matching TRBD1. CDR3 length: 16 amino acids. CDR1 and CDR2 from the germline V gene are SGHRS and YFSETQ. Trimming at V came to 0 bases and at J to 5 bases, leaving 9 bases not matched to a gene.